This T cell receptor beta chain was sequenced in a study of blood T cell repertoires in COVID-19. TCRdb's table, derived via immunoSEQ multiplex PCR, lists solely in-frame clones and lacks some. The table shows about 160,000 clones, with about 85% occurring only once. This clone came up a few times. The clonotype originates from a human donor with acute or convalescent COVID-19. The donor label of this sample is uncertain. Material: peripheral blood.

The CDR3 DNA reads as TGTGCCAGCAGTGGTAGCGGGGGCACCTACAATGAGCAGTTCTTC. Amino acids: CASSGSGGTYNEQFF. The chain joins TRBV9 to TRBJ2-1; 9 bases agree with TRBD2. Germline CDR1 is SGDLS and CDR2 is YYNGEE. V shed 5 bases, J shed 2 bases, and the junction held 5 bases outside the gene matches. CDR3 length equals 15 residues.